Here is one TCR beta chain with its context. These data originate in a study of shared clonotypes between healthy human individuals. The CDR3 is 16 residues long. The ends lost 4 bases at V and 3 bases at J; junction bases unmatched: 8. Per the germline V gene, CDR1 is MDHEN and CDR2 is SYDVKM. The study drew its donors from healthy HIV-negative adults without recent acute infections or vaccinations. All participating donors were Caucasian adults from Nashville, Tennessee. The protocol was immunoSEQ multiplex PCR, while the TCRdb copy is restricted to in-frame clones and leaves out a portion. The table lists 2 million to 2.5 million clones, roughly 95% of them singletons, with 0.1% to 0.15% in the top ten.

The receptor was isolated from a man between 18 and 35 years old in good health. The chain employs TRBV28 and TRBJ2-7, with 11 bases that match TRBD2. Source material: naive CD4+ T cells sorted from blood. Sample subset: CD45RA+ positively selected. The CDR3 region has the DNA TGTGCCAGCAGTTCAAATACCGGGACTAGCGGCTACGAGCAGTACTTC. Translation: CASSSNTGTSGYEQYF.